The TCR beta chain under discussion was sequenced for a study of cytomegalovirus exposure and HLA in healthy donors. CDR1 is SEHNR and CDR2 is FQNEAQ in the germline V gene (reference sequence). Trimming took 5 bases from V and 6 from J; bases not matched to a gene: 9. This CDR3 region has 15 residues. This clone was observed a few times. Researchers ran the PCR with 60 Vbeta and 13 Jbeta primers. Data came from immunoSEQ multiplex PCR; TCRdb stores just in-frame clones and leaves some out. Of fewer than 250,000 clones detected, roughly 80% appear once; the ten largest clones hold approximately 2.8%. This chain links TRBV7-9 with TRBJ2-1, with 8 nucleotides matching TRBD2. Sequenced: PBMCs. The clonotype was recovered from a man aged 25-45 years in good health and CMV-seronegative. The CDR3 sequence: CASSLIGGAGNEQFF. CDR3 sequence (DNA): TGTGCCAGCAGCCTAATCGGGGGGGCCGGCAATGAGCAGTTCTTC.